One and the same sample provided the 19 T cell receptor beta chains below, sequenced in a study of CD8+ T cells in alopecia areata. RNA was extracted and reverse transcribed into cDNA as the sequencing template. The method was immunoSEQ multiplex PCR; TCRdb's version includes in-frame clones alone and lacks a portion of them. The sample shows about 210,000 clones, approximately 47% of them seen only once. The sample's treatment: oral pan-JAK inhibitor, 5-10 mg twice daily. Sequences were derived from CD4+ T cells sorted from blood, sampled around week 36, from a patient treated with tofacitinib. The receptors were sampled from a human donor with alopecia areata.

The chain has TRBV23-1 and TRBJ1-2; weak D call: TRBD1 (5 bases). TRBV23-1 qualifies as an ORF whose function is uncertain. V lost 2 bases and J lost 4, with 11 bases in between. The CDR3 is 14 residues long. Written as DNA, the CDR3 is TGCGCCAGCAGTCAACCCACAGGACTCTATGGCTACACCTTC. Protein product: CASSQPTGLYGYTF.

The chain is built from TRBV29-1 and TRBJ2-5; 11 nucleotides line up with TRBD2. The ends lost 6 bases at V and 1 base at J; junction bases unmatched: 4. Germline CDR1 reads SQVTM; CDR2 reads ANQGSEA. The CDR3 is 14 residues long. The CDR3 nucleotides read TGCAGCGTGGGGACTAGCGGAGCCCAAGAGACCCAGTACTTC. Its translation: CSVGTSGAQETQYF.

This clone turned up a few times. The chain recombines TRBV11-2 with TRBJ2-7, with TRBD1 as a possible D gene (5 bases). CDR1 and CDR2 (germline): SGHAT, FQNNGV. The CDR3 has 14 amino acids. V shed 4 bases and J shed 4 bases, with 14 bases lying between them. The CDR3 region is CASSSQGLGYEQYF. CDR3 DNA: TGTGCCAGCAGCTCCCAGGGCCTGGGATACGAGCAGTACTTC. Using reference TRBV11-2 and TRBJ2-7 for the parts outside the CDR3, the full variable domain is EAGVAQSPRYKIIEKRQSVAFWCNPISGHATLYWYQQILGQGPKLLIQFQNNGVVDDSQLPKDRFSAERLKGVDSTLKIQPAKLEDSAVYLCASSSQGLGYEQYFGPGTRLTVT.

This clone was observed a few times. The V gene is TRBV29-1, the J gene TRBJ1-1; D unclear. V was clipped by 3 bases and J by 5 bases, with 10 bases between them. Germline V lookup: CDR1 SQVTM, CDR2 ANQGSEA. The CDR3 has 12 amino acids. The CDR3 loop reads CSVDLGRTEAFF. The CDR3 nucleotides are TGCAGCGTTGATTTGGGGAGGACTGAAGCTTTCTTT.

This clone turned up a few times. The V and J genes are TRBV7-2 and TRBJ2-5; D call uncertain. This CDR3 spans 17 amino acids. Germline CDR1 is SGHTA and CDR2 is FQGNSA. Trimming cost V 1 base and J 0 bases, with 15 bases left between them. The CDR3 spells CASSLVLRDGYQETQYF. The CDR3 nucleotides are TGTGCCAGCAGCTTAGTCTTGCGAGACGGGTACCAAGAGACCCAGTACTTC.

This clone was counted a few times. Other nucleotide sequences from this sample produce the same CDR3. The rearrangement links TRBV11-2 to TRBJ2-7; no reliable D call. From germline, CDR1 is SGHAT and CDR2 FQNNGV. Trimming cost V 1 base and J 0 bases, with 13 bases left between them. The CDR3 totals 16 residues. This CDR3 reads CASSLGGARSSYEQYF. The CDR3 region has the DNA TGTGCCAGCAGCTTAGGAGGAGCGAGGAGCTCCTACGAGCAGTACTTC.

CDR3 amino acids: CASMALRPRSSYEQYF. The CDR3 DNA follows: TGTGCCAGCATGGCACTTAGACCCAGGAGCTCCTACGAGCAGTACTTC. The chain uses TRBV2 and TRBJ2-7; no clear D gene. The CDR3 loop spans 16 amino acids. The ends were cut back, 7 bases at V and 0 bases at J, with 19 bases in the middle. The germline V gene has CDR1 SNHLY and CDR2 FYNNEI.

The chain employs TRBV7-2 and TRBJ2-3; D call uncertain. V was clipped by 10 bases and J by 0 bases, with 5 bases between them. The CDR3 consists of 11 residues. Germline values: CDR1 SGHTA, CDR2 FQGNSA. CDR3 sequence reads: CATGSTDTQYF. CDR3 in DNA: TGTGCCACCGGCAGCACAGATACGCAGTATTTT. Full variable domain (remainder filled in from reference TRBV7-2 and TRBJ2-3): GAGVSQSPSNKVTEKGKDVELRCDPISGHTALYWYRQSLGQGLEFLIYFQGNSAPDKSGLPSDRFSAERTGGSVSTLTIQRTQQEDSAVYLCATGSTDTQYFGPGTRLTVL.

This clone was seen just once. V is TRBV30 and J is TRBJ1-2; unclear D gene. The CDR3 contains 10 residues. Deletions cut 0 bases from V and 11 bases from J, with 7 bases between. CDR1 is GTSNPN, CDR2 SVGIG, per germline (reference sequence). The CDR3 DNA is TGTGCCTGGAGTGTAAACCGTTACACCTTC. It specifies CAWSVNRYTF.

CDR3 coding DNA: TGTGCCAGCAGCTTATTTCCCTCGTCGGGGACTGAAGCTTTCTTT. It encodes CASSLFPSSGTEAFF. The chain has TRBV7-3 and TRBJ1-1; D unclear. CDR1 and CDR2 (germline): SGHTA, FQGTGA. The CDR3 totals 15 residues. V dropped 2 bases and J dropped 5 bases, with 15 bases sitting between them.

The chain is built from TRBV6-1 and TRBJ2-7; D unclear. The germline V gene has CDR1 MNHNS and CDR2 SASEGT. The CDR3 covers 12 residues. The ends were cut back, 2 bases at V and 4 bases at J, with 6 bases in the middle. The CDR3: CASSELEYEQYF. The DNA of the CDR3 is TGTGCCAGCAGTGAACTTGAGTACGAGCAGTACTTC.

This clone was seen a few times. The gene calls are TRBV27 and TRBJ2-1; tentatively, D is TRBD1 (6 bases). CDR1 MNHEY and CDR2 SMNVEV come from the germline V gene (reference sequence). This CDR3 region has 13 residues. V shed 2 bases and J shed 9 bases, with 11 bases lying between them. CDR3 bases: TGTGCCAGCAGTTTAGTGGGGGCGGGTGAGCAGTTCTTC. Protein product: CASSLVGAGEQFF.

The chain is built from TRBV27 and TRBJ2-6; 8 bases line up with TRBD2. The CDR3 contains 17 residues. V was clipped by 1 base and J by 11 bases; unmatched bases: 13. In germline, CDR1 is MNHEY, CDR2 SMNVEV (reference sequence). CDR3 protein: CASSLFSLAPGGDVLTF. The CDR3 DNA reads as TGTGCCAGCAGTTTATTTAGTTTGGCCCCGGGGGGGGACGTCCTGACTTTC.

V is TRBV7-2 and J is TRBJ2-3; perhaps TRBD2 as D (6 bases). The CDR3 loop spans 16 amino acids. Germline CDR1 and CDR2: SGHTA and FQGNSA. V lost 0 bases and J 0 bases, leaving 10 bases between the germline ends. CDR3 in amino acids: CASSLARDLSTDTQYF. In nucleotides, the CDR3 is TGTGCCAGCAGCTTAGCGCGGGACTTGAGCACAGATACGCAGTATTTT.

To note about this clone: The sample contains more than one DNA sequence encoding this CDR3. The CDR3 DNA is TGCGCCAGCAGCTTGGACGGTCAGCCCCAGCATTTT. This gives the protein CASSLDGQPQHF. J is TRBJ1-5 and V is TRBV5-1; no reliable D call. Germline assignment: CDR1 SGHRS and CDR2 YFSETQ. The CDR3 covers 12 residues. V was shortened by 0 bases and J by 6 bases, with 4 bases between the two germline ends.

This clone has just a few counts. This chain uses TRBV7-3 with TRBJ2-7; TRBD2 is a possible D gene (6 bases). The CDR3 length is 12 residues. V lost 6 bases and J 8 bases, leaving 14 bases between the germline ends. In germline, CDR1 is SGHTA, CDR2 FQGTGA. The CDR3 coding sequence is TGTGCCAGCAGTCCTGGGGCGGGACAGCAGTACTTC. Its translation is CASSPGAGQQYF.

This chain uses TRBV9 with TRBJ2-1; 11 nucleotides line up with TRBD2. The CDR3 is 15 amino acids. CDR1 is SGDLS, CDR2 YYNGEE, per germline. V lost 3 bases and J lost 9; bases outside the gene matches: 8. The CDR3 DNA is TGTGCCAGCAGCGCAACTAGCGGGAGTGATCGTGAGCAGTTCTTC. It codes for CASSATSGSDREQFF.

The rearrangement joins TRBV5-1 to TRBJ1-2; no definite D call. This CDR3 has 12 residues. The germline V gene encodes CDR1 SGHRS and CDR2 YFSETQ. Trimming took 4 bases from V and 6 from J, leaving 10 bases between them. CDR3 bases: TGCGCCAGCAGCATCCAAGGCGATGGCTACACCTTC. This gives the protein CASSIQGDGYTF.

The chain has TRBV18 and TRBJ2-1, with 10 positions matching TRBD2. Germline V gene data show CDR1 as KGHSH and CDR2 as LQKENI. The length of the CDR3 is 16 residues. Trimming removed 6 bases from V and 0 bases from J; junction bases left unmatched: 5. This CDR3 reads CASSPKREGSYNEQFF. CDR3 nucleotides: TGTGCCAGCTCCCCCAAGCGGGAGGGCTCCTACAATGAGCAGTTCTTC.